This T cell receptor beta chain is drawn from a study of blood T cells in healthy people across ages. Findings of the study overall: There were more naive CD4+ cells and higher diversity in long-lived donors than in aged donors.

Turning to this clonotype: Its antigen is as yet unknown.

PCR was performed a second time for about 6 to 12 cycles using a sample-barcoded 5' primer and a J-beta primer mix. One entry per CDR3 protein, called by TCRdb with MiXCR from the 5' RACE reads. The sample includes approximately 320,000 distinct CDR3 sequences, less than 30% of them seen just once. The CDR3 extends over 14 amino acids. The V gene's germline CDR1 is SQVTM and CDR2 ANQGSEA. The receptor's source is a woman in her seventies in good health. The chain joins TRBV29-1 to TRBJ2-5, with 8 positions matching TRBD1. The tail of the sequence fits TRBJ2-7 better, so the J call may be wrong. Material: blood. The CDR3 sequence is CSVKGTGSSYEQYF. Written as DNA, the CDR3 is TGCAGCGTTAAAGGGACAGGAAGCTCCTACGAGCAGTACTTC.